A single TCR beta chain is shown here with its context. Its antigen is unidentified. The CDR3 sequence is 14 residues long. Germline V CDR1 and CDR2: MNHNS, SASEGT. UMIs that had a 6-nucleotide sample barcode were put in using template switching. Using the 5' RACE reads, TCRdb records one entry per CDR3 protein without DNA. Found here are more than 300,000 distinct CDR3 sequences; the top ten clones hold more than 4.5%. The record originates from a study of monozygotic twins with inflammatory bowel disease. Notes on the study in general: Treatment differences in immunosuppression may have added variability to the repertoires of patients. Separate T cell subtypes could not be resolved from one another.

The receptor was isolated from a human donor with ulcerative colitis or Crohn's disease, or a healthy co-twin of an affected twin (not recorded which). Source material: blood. The genes are TRBV6-1 and TRBJ2-7; absent DNA, TCRdb's TRBD2 call cannot be checked. The CDR3 sequence is CASLTSGLIYEQYF.